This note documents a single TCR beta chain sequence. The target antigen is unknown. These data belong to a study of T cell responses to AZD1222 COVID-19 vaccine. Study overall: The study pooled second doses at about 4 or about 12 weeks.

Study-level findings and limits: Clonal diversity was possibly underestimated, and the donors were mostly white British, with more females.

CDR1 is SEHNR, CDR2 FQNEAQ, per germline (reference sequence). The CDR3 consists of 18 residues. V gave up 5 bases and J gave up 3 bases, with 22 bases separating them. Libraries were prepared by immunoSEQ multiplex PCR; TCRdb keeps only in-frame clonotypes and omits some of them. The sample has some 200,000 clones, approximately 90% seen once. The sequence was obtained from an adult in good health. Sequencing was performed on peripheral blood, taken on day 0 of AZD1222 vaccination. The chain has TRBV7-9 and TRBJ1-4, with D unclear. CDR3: CASSLLSTGRAANEKLFF. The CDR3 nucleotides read TGTGCCAGCAGCCTTTTGAGTACTGGAAGGGCAGCTAATGAAAAACTGTTTTTT.